These T cell receptor beta chains were read from a single sample in a study of OX40 agonist ivuxolimab in advanced cancers. Profiled with immunoSEQ multiplex PCR; TCRdb holds only in-frame clones, not every one. The repertoire has tens of thousands of clones, roughly 85% of them found once; the top ten carry less than 15%. Source: CD4+ or CD8+ T cells sorted from blood, taken in a trial of the OX40 agonist ivuxolimab. The source is an adult with an advanced solid tumor such as melanoma, head and neck, liver or kidney cancer. Both conserved end residues are part of each CDR3. Fields, in order: V gene, CDR3 protein.

v_gene: TRBV7-6; CDR3aa: CASSLGFSGNNYGYTF
v_gene: TRBV19; CDR3aa: CASSIEGTGRETQYF
v_gene: TRBV10-3; CDR3aa: CAISEGGDGNEQFF
v_gene: TRBV7-2; CDR3aa: CASKRGGSSYNEQFF
v_gene: TRBV7-6; CDR3aa: CASSLRDFGEKLFF
v_gene: TRBV15; CDR3aa: CAISTLAASTDTQYF
v_gene: TRBV19; CDR3aa: CASSLGLEGYNEQFF
v_gene: TRBV29-1; CDR3aa: CSVGGLHGYTF
v_gene: TRBV30; CDR3aa: CAWADSGEWNQPQHF
v_gene: TRBV2; CDR3aa: CASRQQGRAYEQYF
v_gene: TRBV6-4; CDR3aa: CASSPNYGYTF
v_gene: TRBV19; CDR3aa: CASSIASGFSYEQYF
v_gene: TRBV19; CDR3aa: CASSMGNEYTEAFF
v_gene: TRBV27; CDR3aa: CASSLSSRVGYTF
v_gene: TRBV7-2; CDR3aa: CASSYRTENTEAFF
v_gene: TRBV19; CDR3aa: CASSPTGVQAYNEQFF
v_gene: TRBV5-6; CDR3aa: CASSTRQITYEQYF
v_gene: TRBV4-1; CDR3aa: CASSPKRGAPTDTQYF
v_gene: TRBV4-1; CDR3aa: CASSQETQGSYEQYF
v_gene: TRBV9; CDR3aa: CASSVGAVPTNEQFF
v_gene: TRBV7-9; CDR3aa: CASSGRRRDRVTLDYGYTF
v_gene: TRBV5-1; CDR3aa: CASSLVAGETQYF
v_gene: TRBV5-1; CDR3aa: CASSLGMGWDF
v_gene: TRBV5-1; CDR3aa: CASSPSGSSYNEQFF
v_gene: TRBV5-5; CDR3aa: CASSYTDRVRQPQHF
v_gene: TRBV5-6; CDR3aa: CASSSTGGSGYTF
v_gene: TRBV15; CDR3aa: CATSGDSSYEQYF
v_gene: TRBV27; CDR3aa: CASSYRAGGLGGELFF
v_gene: TRBV5-1; CDR3aa: CASSGTSGTNEQFF
v_gene: TRBV14; CDR3aa: CASSQNRGHDANVLTF
v_gene: TRBV9; CDR3aa: CASSARDSHTDTQYF
v_gene: TRBV14; CDR3aa: CASSPQGVSKETQYF
v_gene: TRBV5-1; CDR3aa: CASSTDGLYEQYF
v_gene: TRBV27; CDR3aa: CASETGARTEAFF
v_gene: TRBV6-1; CDR3aa: CASIRGTEAFF
v_gene: TRBV25-1; CDR3aa: CASSGRVRAYEQYF
v_gene: TRBV2; CDR3aa: CASSDRQGITNEKLFF
v_gene: TRBV7-9; CDR3aa: CASRGWRGGAETQYF
v_gene: TRBV11-1; CDR3aa: CASSLGSGDTQYF